A single sample gave rise to the 21 T cell receptor beta chains below, sequenced in a study of PD-1 blockade in mismatch repair-deficient tumors. Libraries were prepared by immunoSEQ multiplex PCR; TCRdb keeps only in-frame clonotypes and omits some of them. The sample lists more than 40,000 clones, around 82% occurring once. Sequencing was performed on peripheral blood, taken 4 weeks after starting pembrolizumab. All receptors derive from an adult with mismatch repair-deficient cancer.

The J gene is TRBJ2-3, the V gene TRBV5-8; D may be TRBD2 (6 bases). Trimming took off 2 bases at V and 2 bases at J, with 12 bases between the two ends. This CDR3 comprises 15 residues. The germline V gene encodes CDR1 SGHTS and CDR2 YDEGEE. CDR3 DNA: TGTGCCAGCAGCTTCGGGGGAGGAGCCACAGATACGCAGTATTTT. As protein: CASSFGGGATDTQYF.

This chain uses TRBV4-2 with TRBJ1-4; D not resolved. The CDR3 is 14 amino acids. V lost 0 bases to trimming and J lost 10 bases, with 12 bases between them. Per the germline V gene, CDR1 is LGHNA and CDR2 is YNFKEQ. CDR3 nucleotides: TGTGCCAGCAGCCAAGAGTTACGGGATCCAAAACTGTTTTTT. As protein: CASSQELRDPKLFF.

The rearrangement uses TRBV9 and TRBJ1-4; a possible D gene is TRBD1 (5 bases). V shed 1 base and J shed 4 bases, with 11 bases lying between them. CDR1 and CDR2 (germline): SGDLS, YYNGEE. The CDR3 is 15 amino acids. CDR3 sequence (DNA): TGTGCCAGCAGCGTAACCGGGACGCTTAATGAAAAACTGTTTTTT. Protein product: CASSVTGTLNEKLFF.

This sequence joins TRBV29-1 and TRBJ2-3; 8 bases fit TRBD1. Germline V gives CDR1 SQVTM, CDR2 ANQGSEA. Unmatched junction bases numbered 7, after V lost 4 bases and J lost 4 bases. This CDR3 has 14 residues. The CDR3 nucleotides read TGCAGCGTTGTTCTAGGACAGGGCCCAGATACGCAGTATTTT. Translating it yields CSVVLGQGPDTQYF.

The chain employs TRBV29-1 and TRBJ1-1; D gene unclear. The CDR3 length is 13 residues. Germline CDR1 is SQVTM and CDR2 is ANQGSEA. V was trimmed by 3 bases and J by 1 base, leaving 9 bases between them. The CDR3: CSVDLGPNTEAFF. The CDR3 nucleotides read TGCAGCGTTGATCTTGGGCCGAACACTGAAGCTTTCTTT.

The genes are TRBV7-2 and TRBJ1-1, with 10 bases matching TRBD1. This CDR3 contains 19 residues. Trimming took 1 base from V and 6 from J; bases not matched to a gene: 17. The germline CDR1 and CDR2 sequences are SGHTA and FQGNSA. The CDR3 DNA reads TGTGCCAGCAGCTTAGTATTGGGACAGGGGATTTTGTTTTTGGCTGAAGCTTTCTTT. Translated, it gives CASSLVLGQGILFLAEAFF.

The chain couples TRBV2 to TRBJ2-7; a weak D match, TRBD2 (6 bases). This CDR3 spans 13 amino acids. Looked up from germline, CDR1 is SNHLY and CDR2 is FYNNEI. The germline V and J ends were trimmed by 6 bases and 4 bases, with 13 bases remaining between them. CDR3 coding DNA: TGTGCCAGCAGCGCCCTAGCGAGGTACGAGCAGTACTTC. This codes for CASSALARYEQYF.

The chain joins TRBV2 to TRBJ1-5; the match to TRBD1 covers 8 bases. The CDR3 runs 14 residues. CDR1 and CDR2 from the germline V gene are SNHLY and FYNNEI. J lost 3 bases, V lost 9 bases, and 7 bases had no gene match. CDR3 in DNA: TGTGCCAGTGGGACAGGCAACGTCAATCAGCCCCAGCATTTT. It encodes CASGTGNVNQPQHF.

The chain recombines TRBV18 with TRBJ1-1; 7 bases align to TRBD1. This CDR3 spans 16 amino acids. The V and J ends lost 3 bases and 1 base, in that order; junction bases with no gene match: 8. Germline V CDR1 and CDR2: KGHSH, LQKENI. CDR3 nucleotides: TGTGCCAGCTCACCCGTGGAGGGGGCCAAGAACACTGAAGCTTTCTTT. Its translation: CASSPVEGAKNTEAFF.

J is TRBJ2-5 and V is TRBV7-9, with 11 positions matching TRBD2. Unmatched junction bases numbered 4, after V lost 6 bases and J lost 1 base. Per the germline V gene, CDR1 is SEHNR and CDR2 is FQNEAQ (reference sequence). The CDR3 loop spans 15 amino acids. In nucleotides, the CDR3 is TGTGCCAGCAGGCCGGGACTAGCGGTCCAAGAGACCCAGTACTTC. This encodes CASRPGLAVQETQYF.

The chain employs TRBV29-1 and TRBJ2-7; D is tentatively TRBD1 or TRBD2 (5 bases each). V lost 5 bases and J 7 bases, leaving 18 bases between the germline ends. The CDR3 consists of 13 residues. The germline V gene has CDR1 SQVTM and CDR2 ANQGSEA. CDR3: CSVLRAGTGEQYF. In nucleotides, the CDR3 is TGCAGCGTTCTGAGGGCAGGGACGGGTGAGCAGTACTTC.

This chain uses TRBV9 with TRBJ2-1; D is undetermined. Germline CDR1 is SGDLS and CDR2 is YYNGEE. V was trimmed by 3 bases and J by 3 bases, leaving 7 bases between them. The CDR3 has 13 residues. CDR3: CASSGLSYNEQFF. As DNA, the CDR3 is TGTGCCAGCAGCGGACTCAGCTACAATGAGCAGTTCTTC.

V is TRBV30 and J is TRBJ2-3; D unresolved. The CDR3 loop spans 13 amino acids. From germline, CDR1 is GTSNPN and CDR2 SVGIG (reference sequence). V lost 0 bases to trimming and J lost 2 bases, with 6 bases between them. The CDR3 DNA follows: TGTGCCTGGAGTGTACTGTCCACAGATACGCAGTATTTT. Protein: CAWSVLSTDTQYF.

The rearrangement joins TRBV7-2 to TRBJ1-2; 9 bases match TRBD1. V lost 5 bases to trimming and J lost 5 bases; unmatched junction nucleotides: 6. In germline, CDR1 is SGHTA, CDR2 FQGNSA. CDR3 length equals 14 residues. In DNA form, the CDR3 reads TGTGCCAGCAGCCCGGACAGGGGAGGGTATGGCTACACCTTC. Translation gives CASSPDRGGYGYTF.

The chain carries TRBV7-6 and TRBJ2-7, with D maybe TRBD2 (6 bases). The CDR3 runs to 13 residues. Germline V CDR1 and CDR2: SGHVS, FNYEAQ. Trimming took 5 bases from V and 4 from J, leaving 12 bases between them. CDR3 region: CASSQTSRYEQYF. In DNA, the CDR3 is TGTGCCAGCAGCCAAACTAGCAGGTACGAGCAGTACTTC.

The V call is TRBV18, the J call TRBJ2-2, with 13 positions matching TRBD2. V lost 2 bases, J lost 3 bases, and 0 bases stayed unmatched. Germline loops: CDR1 KGHSH, CDR2 LQKENI. The CDR3 has 16 amino acids. This CDR3 reads CASSPGLAGDTGELFF. The DNA of the CDR3 is TGTGCCAGCTCACCAGGACTAGCGGGAGACACCGGGGAGCTGTTTTTT.

This sequence joins TRBV6-4 and TRBJ2-7; 9 bases fit TRBD2. This CDR3 is 17 amino acids long. Germline lookup yields CDR1 MRHNA and CDR2 SNTAGT. The V gene end was trimmed by 5 bases and the J gene end by 2 bases; junction bases not matched to a gene: 13. The CDR3 loop reads CASSLLPGGRETYEQYF. As DNA, the CDR3 is TGTGCCAGCAGTTTACTCCCAGGCGGGAGGGAAACCTACGAGCAGTACTTC.

This clone occurred a few times. V and J are TRBV6-6 and TRBJ1-5; D is uncertain. Trimming removed 1 base at V and 0 bases at J, with 10 bases between. The CDR3 is made up of 16 amino acids. Per germline, CDR1 MNHNY and CDR2 SVGAGI (reference sequence). The DNA for the CDR3 is TGTGCCAGCAGTTACTTATCGGGAATTAGCAATCAGCCCCAGCATTTT. Its protein product is CASSYLSGISNQPQHF.

Written as DNA, the CDR3 is TGTGCCAGCAGTTACTCTAGGGAGACGATAGCTTTCTTT. The encoded protein is CASSYSRETIAFF. The chain combines TRBV6-5 with TRBJ1-1; D is unresolved. V was pared by 0 bases and J by 10 bases, with 12 bases between. There are 13 residues in the CDR3. The germline CDR1 and CDR2 sequences are MNHEY and SVGAGI.

The chain combines TRBV10-2 with TRBJ2-7, with D perhaps being TRBD1 or TRBD2 (5 bases each). This CDR3 is built from 16 residues. The germline V gene has CDR1 WSHSY and CDR2 SAAADI. Trimming left V 4 bases short and J 3 bases short, with 19 bases between. The CDR3 spells CASSGSLGTGGYEQYF. The CDR3 bases are TGCGCCAGCAGTGGGAGTCTCGGGACCGGTGGCTACGAGCAGTACTTC.

This clone was recorded a few times. The genes are TRBV6-1 and TRBJ2-4; tentative D call: TRBD1 (7 bases). Trimming left V 2 bases short and J 0 bases short, with 11 bases between. The germline CDR1 and CDR2 sequences are MNHNS and SASEGT. The CDR3 covers 16 residues. The CDR3 DNA reads as TGTGCCAGCAGTGAAAGACAGGGACTAGCCAAAAACATTCAGTACTTC. Its translation: CASSERQGLAKNIQYF.